What follows are 5 T cell receptor beta chains derived from one specimen sequenced in a study of identical twins. From the 5' RACE reads, TCRdb called clonotypes with MiXCR, one entry per CDR3 protein. The sample has about 530,000 distinct CDR3 sequences, more than 20% seen once. The data also belong to a second study, concerning yellow fever vaccine responses in identical twins.

The source material was CD4+ T cells sorted from blood. The origin of the receptors is a woman younger than 35 in good health.

The gene calls are TRBV10-3 and TRBJ1-1; D may be TRBD1 (6 bases). This CDR3 contains 13 residues. Per the germline V gene, CDR1 is ENHRY and CDR2 is SYGVKD. V was shortened by 6 bases and J by 0 bases, with 8 bases between the two germline ends. CDR3 in DNA: TGTGCCATCAGGGACAGCTTGAACACTGAAGCTTTCTTT. Protein sequence: CAIRDSLNTEAFF.

This chain connects TRBV9 to TRBJ2-3; 10 nucleotides match TRBD2. This CDR3 is 16 amino acids long. J was trimmed by 4 bases and V by 3 bases; bases with no gene match: 8. CDR1 and CDR2 from the germline V gene are SGDLS and YYNGEE. DNA of the CDR3: TGTGCCAGCAGCGCCCGAGGACTAGCGGTACCAGATACGCAGTATTTT. This sequence encodes CASSARGLAVPDTQYF. The full variable domain, completed using reference TRBV9 and TRBJ2-3, is DSGVTQTPKHLITATGQRVTLRCSPRSGDLSVYWYQQSLDQGLQFLIQYYNGEERAKGNILERFSAQQFPDLHSELNLSSLELGDSALYFCASSARGLAVPDTQYFGPGTRLTVL.

This clonotype turned up a few times. This chain links TRBV5-5 with TRBJ2-3; 7 nucleotides agree with TRBD1. The CDR3 runs 14 residues. CDR1 is SGHKS and CDR2 is YYEKEE in the germline V gene (reference sequence). With 3 bases clipped from V and 2 bases from J, the junction kept 3 bases outside the gene matches. CDR3 protein: CASSSQGFTDTQYF. The CDR3 DNA is TGTGCCAGCAGCTCACAGGGGTTCACAGATACGCAGTATTTT.

This clonotype was seen at least ten times. This sequence joins TRBV12-3 or TRBV12-4 and TRBJ2-5; D may be TRBD2 (5 bases). The CDR3 extends over 12 amino acids. V lost 6 bases and J lost 5, with 10 bases in between. The CDR3 region is CASSSGTETQYF. The CDR3 coding sequence is TGTGCCAGCAGCAGCGGTACTGAGACCCAGTACTTC.

The sample holds a few counts of this clonotype. This sequence joins TRBV2 and TRBJ2-1, with D tentatively TRBD2 (6 bases). Germline V gene data show CDR1 as SNHLY and CDR2 as FYNNEI. Trimming took 6 bases from V and 3 from J, leaving 12 bases between them. There are 14 residues in the CDR3. CDR3 coding DNA: TGTGCCAGCAGATTCCGGAGGGGCTACAATGAGCAGTTCTTC. As protein: CASRFRRGYNEQFF.